The T cell receptor (beta chain) described here comes from a study of post-analysis software for immune sequencing data (dated by TCRdb to between 2015 and 2016). Regarding the complete study: Recorded disease courses included relapsing-remitting, secondary progressive and progressive-relapsing multiple sclerosis, with some patients lacking subtype annotation. A subset of samples was prepared in parallel using single-end sample barcoding, then pooled and co-amplified after Illumina adapter ligation. The patient repertoires were set against under 13 previously published healthy control repertoires from donors whose ages ranged from 6 to 25 years.

Results and caveats for the whole study, not just this receptor: The multiple sclerosis patient group was slightly younger than the control group. Significantly lower normalized Chao1 diversity was found in multiple sclerosis patients than in controls, suggesting substantial peripheral T-cell clonal expansion. Strong co-clustering of samples prepared in the same batch was shown by direct clustering with F measure, prompting a batch-effect correction. Significantly higher frequencies in patients than in controls were found for several TRBV segments, including TRBV5-6, TRBV5-1 and TRBV20-1.

This clonotype occurred many times. It lacks a known antigen. One end of the junction fails to match germline, which may point to a read error. The library was made by PCR. These reads were obtained on an Illumina HiSeq 2500. Unique molecular identifiers were incorporated into TCR beta cDNA libraries to reduce PCR and sequencing biases. Per 1 to 10 million input T cells, some 500,000 cDNA molecules were obtained, such that each molecule approximated one T cell. The patient libraries were prepared and sequenced using the same protocol as the earlier healthy control dataset. Samples belonging to the same batch were prepared together, multiplexed and sequenced on a shared HiSeq lane. In the source study's methods: Raw barcoded reads were processed with MIGEC, and single-read molecular identifier groups were discarded before consensus assembly and CDR3 extraction. VDJtools was used for post-analysis of the clonotype tables, and diversity was normalized by down-sampling every dataset to the size of the smallest sample. To correct batch-related cross-sample contamination, repertoire overlap clustering matched CDR3 amino acid sequences but not nucleotide sequences. The public reads were run again by TCRdb, first through fastp at Q25 and then through MiXCR, and only productive beta chains were kept. Rows merge per CDR3 protein into single entries with the most common DNA and genes. The V and J calls and clone size are TCRdb's, not the authors'. Present in this sample are about 400,000 distinct CDR3 sequences, less than 40% of which were seen just once. The top ten clones comprise around an eighth of the sample.

Including cysteine and phenylalanine, the CDR3 has 13 amino acids. The entry retains the CDR3 DNA only, 39 bases that are in frame from base 1. The germline V gene provides CDR1 SGHVS and CDR2 FNYEAQ. TCR beta repertoires were profiled from peripheral blood of about a dozen young patients with multiple sclerosis to demonstrate the VDJtools post-analysis software. Multiple sclerosis patients were children and adolescents aged about 6 to 15 years. This clonotype was obtained from a girl between 10 and 17 years old with multiple sclerosis. Recombination joined TRBV7-6 with TRBJ1-6; possibly the D gene is TRBD1, per 5 matching bases. Sequences were obtained from blood. CDR3 loop: CASSVAGASPLHF. The nucleotides read TGTGCCAGCAGCGTAGCCGGGGCATCACCCCTCCACTTT.